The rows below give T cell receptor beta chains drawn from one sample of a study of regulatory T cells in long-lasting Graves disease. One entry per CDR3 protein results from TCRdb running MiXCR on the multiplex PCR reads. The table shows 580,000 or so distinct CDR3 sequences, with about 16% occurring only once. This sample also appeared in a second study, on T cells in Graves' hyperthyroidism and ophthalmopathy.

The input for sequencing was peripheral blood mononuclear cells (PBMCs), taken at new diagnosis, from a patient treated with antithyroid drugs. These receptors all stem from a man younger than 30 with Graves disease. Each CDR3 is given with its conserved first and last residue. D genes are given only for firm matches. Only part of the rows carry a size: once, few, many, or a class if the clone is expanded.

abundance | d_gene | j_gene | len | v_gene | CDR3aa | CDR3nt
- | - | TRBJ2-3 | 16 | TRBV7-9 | CASSPAGRPSTDTQYF | TGTGCCAGCAGCCCCGCTGGGCGCCCGAGCACAGATACGCAGTATTTT
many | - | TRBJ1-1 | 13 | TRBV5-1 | CASSQTGITEAFF | TGCGCCAGCAGCCAGACAGGCATCACTGAAGCTTTCTTT
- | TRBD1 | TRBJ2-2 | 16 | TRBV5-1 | CASSLRGTGAGGELFF | TGCGCCAGCAGCTTGAGGGGGACAGGGGCAGGCGGGGAGCTGTTTTTT
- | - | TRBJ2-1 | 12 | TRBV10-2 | CASSDPSGGQFF | TGCGCCAGCAGTGATCCTTCGGGCGGGCAGTTCTTC
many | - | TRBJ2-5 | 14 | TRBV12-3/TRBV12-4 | CASSFSGAGETQYF | TGTGCCAGCAGTTTTTCAGGAGCGGGAGAGACCCAGTACTTC
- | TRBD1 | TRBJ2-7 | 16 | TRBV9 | CASSVYPQGAQTEQYF | TGTGCCAGCAGCGTATACCCACAGGGGGCACAAACCGAGCAGTACTTC
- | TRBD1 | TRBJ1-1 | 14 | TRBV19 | CASGAGGVYTEAFF | TGTGCCAGTGGCGCAGGGGGGGTCTACACTGAAGCTTTCTTT
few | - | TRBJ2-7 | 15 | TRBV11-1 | CASSLGGRESDEQYF | TGTGCCAGCAGCTTAGGGGGGCGGGAGTCCGACGAGCAGTACTTC
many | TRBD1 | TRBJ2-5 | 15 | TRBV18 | CASSPKDRVRETQYF | TGTGCCAGCTCACCAAAGGACAGGGTTAGGGAGACCCAGTACTTC
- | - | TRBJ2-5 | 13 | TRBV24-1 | CATRGTDQETQYF | TGTGCCACCAGAGGGACCGACCAAGAGACCCAGTACTTC
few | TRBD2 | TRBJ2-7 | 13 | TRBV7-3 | CASSPGGNHEQYF | TGTGCCAGCTCACCGGGGGGGAACCACGAGCAGTACTTC
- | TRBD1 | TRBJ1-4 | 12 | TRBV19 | CASSIRGQALFF | TGTGCCAGTAGTATCCGCGGACAGGCGCTGTTTTTT
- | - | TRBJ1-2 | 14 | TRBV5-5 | CASSLAAGAEGYTF | TGTGCCAGCAGCTTGGCGGCAGGGGCAGAGGGCTACACCTTC
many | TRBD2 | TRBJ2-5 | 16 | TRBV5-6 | CASSLSLADNRETQYF | TGTGCCAGCAGCTTGTCTCTAGCGGACAACCGAGAGACCCAGTACTTC
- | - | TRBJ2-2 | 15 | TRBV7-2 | CASSLWGRGTGELFF | TGTGCCAGCAGCTTATGGGGTAGGGGCACCGGGGAGCTGTTTTTT
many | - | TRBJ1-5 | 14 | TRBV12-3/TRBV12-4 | CASSQTWEFQPQHF | TGTGCCAGCAGCCAGACCTGGGAATTTCAGCCCCAGCATTTT
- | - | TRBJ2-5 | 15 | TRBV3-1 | CASSQDFVGRETQYF | TGTGCCAGCAGCCAAGATTTCGTAGGGAGAGAGACCCAGTACTTC